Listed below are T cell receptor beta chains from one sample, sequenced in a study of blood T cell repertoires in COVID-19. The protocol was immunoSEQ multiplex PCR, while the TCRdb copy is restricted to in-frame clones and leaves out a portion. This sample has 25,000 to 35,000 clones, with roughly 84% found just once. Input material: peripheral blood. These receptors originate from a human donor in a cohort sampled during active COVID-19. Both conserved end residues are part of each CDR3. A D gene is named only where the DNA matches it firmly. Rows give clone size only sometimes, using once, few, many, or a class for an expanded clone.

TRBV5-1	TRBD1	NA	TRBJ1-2	CASSLEGGGYGYTF	TGCGCCAGCAGCCTCGAAGGGGGCGGCTATGGCTACACCTTC
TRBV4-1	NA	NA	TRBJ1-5	CASSQGGGYQPQHF	TGCGCCAGCAGCCAAGGGGGCGGATATCAGCCCCAGCATTTT
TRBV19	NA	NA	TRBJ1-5	CASSIDRADAQPQHF	TGTGCCAGTAGTATAGATCGAGCCGATGCCCAGCCCCAGCATTTT
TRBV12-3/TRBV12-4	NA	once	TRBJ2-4	CAIRRGWGIQYF	TGTGCCATTCGAAGGGGCTGGGGCATTCAGTACTTC
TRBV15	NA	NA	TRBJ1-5	CATSREKEPSNQPQHF	TGTGCCACCAGCAGAGAGAAGGAGCCTAGCAATCAGCCCCAGCATTTT
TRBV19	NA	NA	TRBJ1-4	CASSIGLAGWEKLFF	TGTGCCAGTAGTATAGGGCTGGCAGGTTGGGAAAAACTGTTTTTT
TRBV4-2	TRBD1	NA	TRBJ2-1	CASSQDRTGSYNEQFF	TGTGCCAGCAGCCAGGACCGGACAGGCTCCTACAATGAGCAGTTCTTC
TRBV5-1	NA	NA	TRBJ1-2	CASSLALGANYGYTF	TGCGCCAGCAGCTTGGCTCTTGGGGCGAACTATGGCTACACCTTC
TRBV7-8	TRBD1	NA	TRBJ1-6	CASSRTGGRDSPLHF	TGTGCCAGCAGTCGAACAGGGGGCAGAGATTCACCCCTCCACTTT
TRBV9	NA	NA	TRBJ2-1	CASSVMGGPYNEQFF	TGTGCCAGCAGCGTAATGGGGGGGCCCTACAATGAGCAGTTCTTC
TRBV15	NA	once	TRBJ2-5	CATRGRNFQETQYF	TGTGCCACCAGGGGGAGAAACTTCCAAGAGACCCAGTACTTC
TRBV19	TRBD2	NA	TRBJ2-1	CASMGVTSGGEQFF	TGTGCCAGTATGGGGGTAACTAGCGGGGGCGAGCAGTTCTTC
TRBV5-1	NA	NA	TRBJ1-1	CASSLEAGFTEAFF	TGCGCCAGCAGCTTGGAGGCAGGCTTCACTGAAGCTTTCTTT
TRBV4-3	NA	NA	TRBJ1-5	CASSQDERGNQPQHF	TGCGCCAGCAGCCAAGATGAGCGCGGCAATCAGCCCCAGCATTTT
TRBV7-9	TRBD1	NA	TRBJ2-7	CASSPGTGGRYEQYF	TGTGCCAGCAGCCCCGGAACAGGGGGAAGATACGAGCAGTACTTC
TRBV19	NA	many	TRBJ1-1	CASRRTMQGFSEAFF	TGTGCCAGCCGGCGGACGATGCAGGGCTTCAGTGAAGCTTTCTTT
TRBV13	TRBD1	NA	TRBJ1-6	CASSLGDRVHSPLHF	TGTGCCAGCAGCTTAGGTGACAGGGTTCATTCACCCCTCCACTTT
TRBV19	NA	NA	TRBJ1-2	CASGRGDGYTF	TGTGCCAGTGGCAGGGGCGATGGCTACACCTTC
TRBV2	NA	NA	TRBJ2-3	CASILGPLAPRTDTQYF	NA
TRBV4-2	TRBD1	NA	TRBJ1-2	CASSPQSRSGTGTGWGYTF	TGTGCCAGCAGCCCCCAGTCAAGATCCGGGACAGGGACTGGTTGGGGCTACACCTTC
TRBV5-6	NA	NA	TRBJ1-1	CASSLVIGRRTEAFF	TGTGCCAGCAGCTTGGTAATTGGGAGGCGGACTGAAGCTTTCTTT
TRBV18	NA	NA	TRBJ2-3	CASSGGLTVTDTQYF	TGTGCCAGCTCAGGAGGACTTACCGTCACAGATACGCAGTATTTT
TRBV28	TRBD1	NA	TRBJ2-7	CASSLYGQGLGEQYF	TGTGCCAGCAGTTTATACGGACAGGGACTTGGCGAGCAGTACTTC
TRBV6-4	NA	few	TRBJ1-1	CASSDGQGQNTEAFF	TGTGCCAGCAGTGACGGACAAGGTCAGAACACTGAAGCTTTCTTT
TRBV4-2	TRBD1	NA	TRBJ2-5	CASSRFGTGAETQYF	TGTGCCAGCAGCCGCTTCGGGACAGGGGCAGAGACCCAGTACTTC
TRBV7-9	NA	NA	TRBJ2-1	CASSPSSRNYNEQFF	TGTGCCAGCAGCCCCTCCTCGAGGAATTACAATGAGCAGTTCTTC
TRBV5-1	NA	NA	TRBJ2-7	CASSLEGANYEQYF	TGCGCCAGCAGCTTGGAAGGGGCCAACTACGAGCAGTACTTC
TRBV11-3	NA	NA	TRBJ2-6	CASSSQGTGANVLTF	TGTGCCAGCAGCTCACAGGGTACCGGGGCCAACGTCCTGACTTTC